There are a few counts of the clone carrying this T cell receptor beta chain. The record originates from a study of T-cell reconstitution after alpha-beta-depleted transplantation in children. This CDR3 region has 16 residues. In germline, CDR1 is MNHNS, CDR2 SASEGT. The V gene end was trimmed by 6 bases and the J gene end by 0 bases; junction bases not matched to a gene: 6. TCRbeta library construction was performed incorporating unique molecular identifiers. TCRdb reprocessed the PCR reads with MiXCR, giving one entry per CDR3 protein. The sample holds about 500,000 distinct CDR3 sequences, around a third seen once.

The sequencing here drew on PBMCs from the stem cell graft donor, taken from the stem cell graft. The chain links TRBV6-1 to TRBJ1-1; 11 bases are a match to TRBD1. This TCR came from a human donor who donated a stem cell graft to a child with aplastic anemia. CDR3 bases: TGTGCCAGCAGGCCGGGACAGGGGGTAGTGAACACTGAAGCTTTCTTT. Translating it yields CASRPGQGVVNTEAFF.